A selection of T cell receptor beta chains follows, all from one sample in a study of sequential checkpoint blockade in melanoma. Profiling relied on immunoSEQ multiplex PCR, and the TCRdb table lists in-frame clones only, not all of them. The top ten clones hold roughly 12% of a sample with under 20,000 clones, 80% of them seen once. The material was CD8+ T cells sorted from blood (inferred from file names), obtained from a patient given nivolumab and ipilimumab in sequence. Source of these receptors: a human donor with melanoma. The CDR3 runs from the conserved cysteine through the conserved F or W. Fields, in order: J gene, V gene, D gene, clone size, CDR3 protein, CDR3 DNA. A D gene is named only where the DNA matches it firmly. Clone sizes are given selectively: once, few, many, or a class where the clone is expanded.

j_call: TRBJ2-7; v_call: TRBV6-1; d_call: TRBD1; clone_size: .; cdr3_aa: CASRLTGAYEQYF; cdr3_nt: TGTGCCAGCAGACTTACAGGGGCCTACGAGCAGTACTTC
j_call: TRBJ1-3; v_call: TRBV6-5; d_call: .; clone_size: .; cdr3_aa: CASSYSPTGSGNTIYF; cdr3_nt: TGTGCCAGCAGTTACTCCCCGACAGGCTCTGGAAACACCATATATTTT
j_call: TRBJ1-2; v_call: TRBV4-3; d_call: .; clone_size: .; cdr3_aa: CASSQAIRDNYGYTF; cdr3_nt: TGCGCCAGCAGCCAAGCTATCAGGGATAACTATGGCTACACCTTC
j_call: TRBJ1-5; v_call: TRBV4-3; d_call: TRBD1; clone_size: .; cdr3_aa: CASSQSVLGQGRVQPQHF; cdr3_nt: TGCGCCAGCAGCCAATCAGTACTAGGACAGGGTCGGGTTCAGCCCCAGCATTTT
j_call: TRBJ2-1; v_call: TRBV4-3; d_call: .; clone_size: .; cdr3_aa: CASSQDLGGSYNEQFF; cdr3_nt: TGCGCCAGCAGCCAAGACCTCGGGGGCTCCTACAATGAGCAGTTCTTC
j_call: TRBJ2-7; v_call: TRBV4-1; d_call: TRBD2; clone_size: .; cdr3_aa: CASSQVAASGVNEQYF; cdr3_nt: TGCGCCAGCAGCCAGGTGGCCGCTAGCGGGGTTAACGAGCAGTACTTC
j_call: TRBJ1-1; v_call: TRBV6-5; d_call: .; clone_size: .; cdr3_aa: CASRFRGYTEAFF; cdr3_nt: TGTGCCAGTCGATTCCGGGGATACACTGAAGCTTTCTTT
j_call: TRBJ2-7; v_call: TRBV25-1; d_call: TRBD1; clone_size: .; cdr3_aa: CASRKGNRGRDEQYF; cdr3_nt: TGTGCCAGCAGAAAGGGGAACAGGGGGCGCGACGAGCAGTACTTC
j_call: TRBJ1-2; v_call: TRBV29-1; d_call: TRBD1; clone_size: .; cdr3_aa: CSTWGEDRETYGYTF; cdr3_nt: TGCAGCACCTGGGGAGAGGACAGGGAAACCTATGGCTACACCTTC
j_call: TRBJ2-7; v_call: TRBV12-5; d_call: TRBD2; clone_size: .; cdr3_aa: CASANPTSGFYEQYF; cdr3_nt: TGTGCTAGTGCCAACCCTACTAGCGGATTCTACGAGCAGTACTTC
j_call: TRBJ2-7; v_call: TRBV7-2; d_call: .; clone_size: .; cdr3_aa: CASSSVAHEQYF; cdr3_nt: TGTGCCAGCAGCTCGGTAGCCCACGAGCAGTACTTC
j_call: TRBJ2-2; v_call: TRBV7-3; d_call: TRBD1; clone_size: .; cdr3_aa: CASSYSDRGVELFF; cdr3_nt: TGTGCCAGCAGCTACTCGGACAGGGGAGTAGAGCTGTTTTTT
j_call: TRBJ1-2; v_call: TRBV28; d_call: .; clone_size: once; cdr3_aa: CASSIGRGNYGYTF; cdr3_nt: TGTGCCAGCAGTATTGGCCGGGGTAACTATGGCTACACCTTC
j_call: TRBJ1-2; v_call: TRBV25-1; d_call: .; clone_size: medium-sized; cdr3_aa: CASQRGSGYGYTF; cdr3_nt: TGTGCCAGCCAGAGGGGGTCCGGCTATGGCTACACCTTC
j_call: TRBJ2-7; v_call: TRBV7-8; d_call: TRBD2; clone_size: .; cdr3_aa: CASSFEDSLAGGGEYEQYF; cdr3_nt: TGTGCCAGCAGCTTCGAAGACTCGTTAGCGGGAGGGGGGGAATACGAGCAGTACTTC
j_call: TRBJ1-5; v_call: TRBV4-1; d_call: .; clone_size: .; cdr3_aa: CASSQVLGLSQPQHF; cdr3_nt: TGCGCCAGCAGCCAAGTGCTGGGGCTGAGCCAGCCCCAGCATTTT
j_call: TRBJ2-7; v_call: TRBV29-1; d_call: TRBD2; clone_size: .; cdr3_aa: CSVERTSDTYEQYF; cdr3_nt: TGCAGCGTCGAGAGGACTAGCGACACCTACGAGCAGTACTTC
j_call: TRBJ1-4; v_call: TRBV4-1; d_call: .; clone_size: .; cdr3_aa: CASSQVVDEKLFF; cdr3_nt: TGCGCCAGCAGCCAAGTAGTCGATGAAAAACTGTTTTTT
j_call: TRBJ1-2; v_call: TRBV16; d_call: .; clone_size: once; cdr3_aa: CASSQDRRGYGYTF; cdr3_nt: TGTGCCAGCAGCCAAGATCGCAGGGGTTATGGCTACACCTTC
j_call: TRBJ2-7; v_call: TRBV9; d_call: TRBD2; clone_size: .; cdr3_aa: CASSVETSGRMYEQYF; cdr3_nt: TGTGCCAGCAGCGTAGAGACTAGCGGGAGGATGTACGAGCAGTACTTC
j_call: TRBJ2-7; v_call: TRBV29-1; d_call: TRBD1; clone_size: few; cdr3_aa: CSGGQGGAYEQYF; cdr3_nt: TGCAGCGGGGGACAGGGAGGTGCCTACGAGCAGTACTTC
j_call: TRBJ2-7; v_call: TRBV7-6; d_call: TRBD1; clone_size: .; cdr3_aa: CASSLKGGSDEQYF; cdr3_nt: TGTGCCAGCAGCTTAAAAGGGGGCAGCGACGAGCAGTACTTC
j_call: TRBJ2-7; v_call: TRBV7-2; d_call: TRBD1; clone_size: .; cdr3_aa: CASSLDLGQGLYEQYF; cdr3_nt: TGTGCCAGCAGCTTAGATTTGGGACAGGGCCTCTACGAGCAGTACTTC
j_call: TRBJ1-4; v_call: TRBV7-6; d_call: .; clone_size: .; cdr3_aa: CASSLGATNEKLFF; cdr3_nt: TGTGCCAGCAGCTTGGGAGCAACTAATGAAAAACTGTTTTTT
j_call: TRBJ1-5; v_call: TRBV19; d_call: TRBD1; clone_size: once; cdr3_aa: CASTLTGGLSNQPQHF; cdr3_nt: TGTGCCAGTACCCTGACAGGGGGCCTTAGCAATCAGCCCCAGCATTTT